Following are 2 T cell receptor beta chains from one sample sequenced in a study of beta chain features in type 1 diabetes. The investigators reverse transcribed all of the isolated RNA, so they sequenced expressed TCRB transcripts. Data came from immunoSEQ multiplex PCR; TCRdb stores just in-frame clones and leaves some out. The sample lists approximately 170,000 clones; about 9.8% were seen once. Sequencing used central memory CD4+ T cells from blood. All receptors come from a woman aged 18-30 years in good health.

This chain links TRBV2 with TRBJ1-1, with 7 bases lining up with TRBD1. In germline, CDR1 is SNHLY, CDR2 FYNNEI. V shed 8 bases, J shed 3 bases, and the junction held 6 bases outside the gene matches. This CDR3 has 13 residues. The CDR3: CASPDREHTEAFF. The CDR3 DNA reads as TGTGCCAGCCCCGACAGGGAGCACACTGAAGCTTTCTTT.

The rearrangement uses TRBV5-6 and TRBJ2-1, with a possible D match to TRBD2 (6 bases). CDR1 is SGHDT, CDR2 YYEEEE, per germline. The length of the CDR3 is 16 residues. V was cut by 2 bases and J by 6 bases, with 18 bases left in between. The CDR3 sequence is CASSLIAELNRNEQFF. CDR3 sequence (DNA): TGTGCCAGCAGCTTAATAGCGGAGCTGAATCGCAATGAGCAGTTCTTC.